A few counts support the clone carrying this TCR beta chain. The entry originates in a study of shared clonotypes between healthy human individuals. Study summary: Donors were a couple of women and a few men aged 18 to 49.

Germline values: CDR1 WNHNN, CDR2 SYGVQD (reference sequence). V was pared by 2 bases and J by 3 bases, with 8 bases between. The CDR3 spans 14 residues. Only Caucasian adults living in Nashville, Tennessee made up the donor group. Replicate PCRs run on sorted subsets employed approximately 0.2 ug DNA, 30,000 to 35,000 T cell genomes. Clones were read by immunoSEQ multiplex PCR, and TCRdb kept only the in-frame ones, dropping some. The table has about 2.4 million clones, more than 85% seen once. This chain uses TRBV10-1 with TRBJ1-5, with D unresolved. The receptor's source is a man younger than 30 in good health. Some clones in this sample may be carry-over from other donors' samples. The sequenced sample consisted of naive CD4+ T cells from PBMCs. The sample's subset: CD45RA+ positively selected. The CDR3 DNA is TGCGCCAGCAGTGAGGCTGGGAACAATCAGCCCCAGCATTTT. This gives the protein CASSEAGNNQPQHF.